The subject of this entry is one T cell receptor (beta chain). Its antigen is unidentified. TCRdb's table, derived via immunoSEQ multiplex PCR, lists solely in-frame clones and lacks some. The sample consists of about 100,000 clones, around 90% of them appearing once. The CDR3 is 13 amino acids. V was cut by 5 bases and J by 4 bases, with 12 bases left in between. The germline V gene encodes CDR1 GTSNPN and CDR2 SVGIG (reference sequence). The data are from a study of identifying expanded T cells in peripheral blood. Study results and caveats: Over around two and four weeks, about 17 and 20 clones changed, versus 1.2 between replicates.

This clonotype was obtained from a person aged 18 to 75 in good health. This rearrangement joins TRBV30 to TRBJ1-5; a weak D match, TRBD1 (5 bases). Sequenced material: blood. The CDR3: CAWGTGGNQPQHF. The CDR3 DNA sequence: TGTGCCTGGGGGACCGGGGGGAATCAGCCCCAGCATTTT.